The 19 T cell receptor beta chains below come from one sample, sequenced in a study of control samples from healthy donors and cancer patients. Data came from immunoSEQ multiplex PCR; TCRdb stores just in-frame clones and leaves some out. The profile shows 95,000 to 100,000 clones, around nine tenths of them singletons. Sequenced: blood. These receptors came from a man in his thirties or forties in good health.

J is TRBJ2-2 and V is TRBV7-2; TRBD1 matches 7 bases. The CDR3 is 16 residues long. Germline loops: CDR1 SGHTA, CDR2 FQGNSA. The junction had 6 bases not matched to a gene; V was cut back by 3 bases and J by 2 bases. CDR3 sequence reads: CASSFTGTVNTGELFF. DNA for the CDR3: TGTGCCAGCAGCTTCACCGGGACAGTTAACACCGGGGAGCTGTTTTTT.

V is TRBV5-4 and J is TRBJ2-1; unclear D gene. Germline CDR1 is SGHNT and CDR2 is YYREEE (reference sequence). The CDR3 covers 15 residues. Trimming stripped 4 bases from V and 0 bases from J, with 11 bases between. DNA for the CDR3: TGTGCCAGCAGCAACCAGAAAAGCTCCTACAATGAGCAGTTCTTC. Its translation: CASSNQKSSYNEQFF.

V is TRBV28 and J is TRBJ2-3; D gene unclear. V dropped 2 bases and J dropped 6 bases, with 9 bases sitting between them. Germline CDR1 is MDHEN and CDR2 is SYDVKM. The CDR3 has 13 residues. The CDR3: CASSLLGVDTQYF. In nucleotides, the CDR3 is TGTGCCAGCAGTTTACTTGGGGTTGATACGCAGTATTTT.

This clone was observed a single time. J is TRBJ2-5 and V is TRBV9; a weak D match, TRBD2 (5 bases). The germline CDR1 and CDR2 sequences are SGDLS and YYNGEE. The V and J ends lost 3 bases and 1 base respectively, with 16 bases between them. The CDR3 consists of 16 residues. CDR3: CASSAGTSLVQETQYF. For the CDR3, the DNA is TGTGCCAGCAGCGCCGGAACTAGTTTGGTCCAAGAGACCCAGTACTTC.

The chain couples TRBV18 to TRBJ2-4; TRBD1 matches at 8 bases. The V gene end was trimmed by 8 bases and the J gene end by 5 bases; junction bases not matched to a gene: 5. CDR3 length: 13 amino acids. The V gene's germline CDR1 is KGHSH and CDR2 LQKENI. The CDR3 DNA sequence: TGTGCCAGCATGCTGGGACAGGAAAACATTCAGTACTTC. Its protein is CASMLGQENIQYF.

The chain is built from TRBV4-3 and TRBJ2-7; no clear D gene. The germline gives CDR1 LGHNA, CDR2 YSLEER. The CDR3 sequence is 14 residues long. Trimming shortened V by 0 bases and J by 5 bases, and 11 bases separated the two germline ends. CDR3 nucleotides: TGCGCCAGCAGCCAAGATCGGTCCAGGAACGAGCAGTACTTC. Amino acid sequence: CASSQDRSRNEQYF.

The rearrangement links TRBV29-1 to TRBJ1-2; D possibly corresponds to TRBD1 (6 bases). The CDR3 loop spans 12 amino acids. The V end was cut by 1 base, the J end by 8 bases, with 11 bases between. CDR1 SQVTM and CDR2 ANQGSEA come from the germline V gene. CDR3 DNA sequence: TGCAGCGTTGAAGGACAGGCCAACGGCTACACCTTC. Translated, it gives CSVEGQANGYTF.

The table lists this clone with a few counts. The rearrangement joins TRBV19 to TRBJ1-5; TRBD1 is a possible D gene (6 bases). This CDR3 is built from 16 residues. V was clipped by 0 bases and J by 4 bases, with 13 bases between them. CDR1 and CDR2 (germline): LNHDA, SQIVND (reference sequence). The CDR3 sequence: CASSIDFSGANQPQHF. Here the CDR3 DNA reads TGTGCCAGTAGTATAGATTTCTCAGGGGCTAATCAGCCCCAGCATTTT.

The CDR3 spells CASSSLRGRYNEQFF. CDR3 sequence (DNA): TGTGCCAGCAGCTCCTTGAGGGGCCGGTACAATGAGCAGTTCTTC. V usage is TRBV6-5 and J usage is TRBJ2-1; D may match TRBD1 or TRBD2 (5 bases each). CDR3 length: 15 residues. Trimming removed 6 bases from V and 4 bases from J, with 16 bases in between. CDR1 and CDR2 from the germline V gene are MNHEY and SVGAGI.

The chain carries TRBV5-1 and TRBJ2-5; 8 nucleotides agree with TRBD2. V shed 0 bases, J shed 1 base, and the junction held 2 bases outside the gene matches. Looked up from germline, CDR1 is SGHRS and CDR2 is YFSETQ. The CDR3 runs 15 residues. Written as DNA, the CDR3 is TGCGCCAGCAGCTTGGGACTAGCGCCCCAAGAGACCCAGTACTTC. Protein product: CASSLGLAPQETQYF.

The chain recombines TRBV11-2 with TRBJ1-3; tentatively, D is TRBD1 (5 bases). Looked up from germline, CDR1 is SGHAT and CDR2 is FQNNGV. CDR3 length: 17 residues. Trimming removed 4 bases from V and 3 bases from J, with 19 bases in between. CDR3 DNA: TGTGCCAGCAGCTCCCTGGGGACGTTTGGGGTTGGAAACACCATATATTTT. Protein product: CASSSLGTFGVGNTIYF.

The V call is TRBV12-3 or TRBV12-4, the J call TRBJ1-5, with D maybe TRBD1 (5 bases). Trimming stripped 7 bases from V and 5 bases from J, with 9 bases between. There are 12 residues in the CDR3. The CDR3 nucleotides read TGTGCCAGCAACAAGGGGTATCAGCCCCAGCATTTT. This codes for CASNKGYQPQHF.

The rearrangement uses TRBV3-1 (or the pseudogene TRBV3-2) and TRBJ2-7, with a weak D call TRBD1 (6 bases). V was clipped by 1 base and J by 4 bases, with 8 bases between them. This CDR3 comprises 13 residues. Germline V gene data show CDR1 as LGHDT and CDR2 as YNNKEL (reference sequence). The CDR3 reads CASSQGGRYEQYV. CDR3 DNA: TGTGCCAGCAGCCAAGGGGGGCGGTACGAGCAGTACGTC.

The V gene is TRBV5-1, the J gene TRBJ2-1; D is unresolved. The CDR3 spans 13 residues. The germline CDR1 and CDR2 sequences are SGHRS and YFSETQ. The V end lost 4 bases, the J end lost 5 bases, and 10 bases lay between the germline ends. CDR3 protein: CASSRDANNEQFF. CDR3 DNA: TGCGCCAGCAGCAGAGACGCGAACAATGAGCAGTTCTTC.

This rearrangement joins TRBV7-8 to TRBJ2-1; 8 bases line up with TRBD2. The CDR3 covers 15 residues. V was pared by 5 bases and J by 4 bases, with 7 bases of the junction left unmatched. Germline values: CDR1 SGHVS, CDR2 FQNEAQ. CDR3 protein: CASSPSGGSYNEQFF. CDR3 sequence (DNA): TGTGCCAGCAGCCCAAGCGGGGGATCTTACAATGAGCAGTTCTTC. The variable domain in full, with the rest retrieved from reference TRBV7-8 and TRBJ2-1, is GAGVSQSPRYKVAKRGQDVALRCDPISGHVSLFWYQQALGQGPEFLTYFQNEAQLDKSGLPSDRFFAERPEGSVSTLKIQRTQQEDSAVYLCASSPSGGSYNEQFFGPGTRLTVL.

The chain couples TRBV7-2 to TRBJ2-3, with D perhaps TRBD1 (7 bases). The CDR3 totals 17 residues. V was clipped by 0 bases and J by 7 bases, with 20 bases between them. Germline V gives CDR1 SGHTA, CDR2 FQGNSA. The CDR3 region is CASSLALAGQPANTQYF. The CDR3 nucleotides read TGTGCCAGCAGCTTAGCTCTGGCGGGACAGCCCGCCAATACGCAGTATTTT.

The genes are TRBV5-4 and TRBJ2-2, with a weak D call TRBD2 (6 bases). Germline-derived CDR1 and CDR2 are SGHNT and YYREEE (reference sequence). This CDR3 has 16 amino acids. Trimming pared 3 bases from V and 1 base from J, leaving 13 bases between. The CDR3 DNA is TGTGCCAGCAGCTACGAACTAGCCGAGAACACCGGGGAGCTGTTTTTT. It is translated as CASSYELAENTGELFF.

This clone was counted once. V gene TRBV7-2 combines with J gene TRBJ1-3, with TRBD1 matching 7 bases. This CDR3 spans 15 amino acids. CDR1 and CDR2 (germline): SGHTA, FQGNSA. The trim removed 1 base at V and 3 bases at J, leaving 3 bases unmatched. DNA for the CDR3: TGTGCCAGCAGCTTAGAGGGGGCGCGTGGAAACACCATATATTTT. Residues: CASSLEGARGNTIYF.

This chain joins TRBV6-2 or TRBV6-3 and TRBJ1-3, with a possible D match to TRBD1 (5 bases). The germline V gene encodes CDR1 MNHEY and CDR2 SVGEGT. This CDR3 spans 15 amino acids. V was clipped by 6 bases and J by 0 bases, with 12 bases between them. Here the CDR3 DNA reads TGTGCCAGCAGCTCTCGGGGCTTCTCTGGAAACACCATATATTTT. Translated, it gives CASSSRGFSGNTIYF.